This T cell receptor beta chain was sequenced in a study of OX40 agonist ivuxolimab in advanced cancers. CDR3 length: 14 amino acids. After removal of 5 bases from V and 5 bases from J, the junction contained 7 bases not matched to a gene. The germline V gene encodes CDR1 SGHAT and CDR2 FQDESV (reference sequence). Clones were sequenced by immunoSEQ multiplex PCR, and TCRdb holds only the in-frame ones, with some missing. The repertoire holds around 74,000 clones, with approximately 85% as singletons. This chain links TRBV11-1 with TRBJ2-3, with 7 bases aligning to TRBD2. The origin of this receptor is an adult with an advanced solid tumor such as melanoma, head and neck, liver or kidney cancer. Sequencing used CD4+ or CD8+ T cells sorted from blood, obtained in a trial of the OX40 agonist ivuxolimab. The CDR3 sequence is CASSRAGNRDTQYF. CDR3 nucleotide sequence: TGTGCCAGCAGCCGAGCGGGGAACAGAGATACGCAGTATTTT.